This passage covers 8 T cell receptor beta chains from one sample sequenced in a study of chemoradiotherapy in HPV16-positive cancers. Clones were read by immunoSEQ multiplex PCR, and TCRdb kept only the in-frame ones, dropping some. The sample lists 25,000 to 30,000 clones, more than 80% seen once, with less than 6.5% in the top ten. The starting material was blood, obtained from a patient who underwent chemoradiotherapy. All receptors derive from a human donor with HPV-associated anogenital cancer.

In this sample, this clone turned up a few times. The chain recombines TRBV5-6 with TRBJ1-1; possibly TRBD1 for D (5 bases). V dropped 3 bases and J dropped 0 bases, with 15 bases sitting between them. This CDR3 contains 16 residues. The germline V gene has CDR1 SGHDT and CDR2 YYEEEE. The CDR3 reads CASSSQGVGVNTEAFF. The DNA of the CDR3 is TGTGCCAGCAGCTCCCAGGGAGTGGGGGTGAACACTGAAGCTTTCTTT.

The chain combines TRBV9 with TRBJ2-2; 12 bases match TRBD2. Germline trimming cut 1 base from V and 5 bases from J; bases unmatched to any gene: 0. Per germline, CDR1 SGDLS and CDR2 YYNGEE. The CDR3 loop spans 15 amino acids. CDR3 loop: CASSVTSGGTGELFF. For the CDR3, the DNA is TGTGCCAGCAGCGTAACTAGCGGGGGGACCGGGGAGCTGTTTTTT.

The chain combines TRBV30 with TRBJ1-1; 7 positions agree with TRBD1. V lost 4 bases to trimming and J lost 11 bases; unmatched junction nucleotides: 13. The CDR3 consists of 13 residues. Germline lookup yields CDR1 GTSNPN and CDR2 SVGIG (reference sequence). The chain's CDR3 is CAWTVGTGASAFF. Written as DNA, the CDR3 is TGTGCCTGGACGGTAGGAACAGGGGCCTCGGCTTTCTTT.

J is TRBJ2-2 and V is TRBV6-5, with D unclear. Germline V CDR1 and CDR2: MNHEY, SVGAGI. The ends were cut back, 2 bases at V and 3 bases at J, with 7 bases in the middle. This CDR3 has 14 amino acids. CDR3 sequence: CASSYQIYTGELFF. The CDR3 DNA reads TGTGCCAGCAGTTACCAAATATACACCGGGGAGCTGTTTTTT.

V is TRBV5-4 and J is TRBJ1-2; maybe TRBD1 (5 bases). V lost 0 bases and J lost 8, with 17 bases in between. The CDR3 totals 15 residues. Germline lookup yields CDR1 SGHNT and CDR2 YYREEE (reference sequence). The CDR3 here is CASSLAGGDSVGYTF. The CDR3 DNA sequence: TGTGCCAGCAGCTTGGCGGGGGGAGATTCCGTCGGCTACACCTTC.

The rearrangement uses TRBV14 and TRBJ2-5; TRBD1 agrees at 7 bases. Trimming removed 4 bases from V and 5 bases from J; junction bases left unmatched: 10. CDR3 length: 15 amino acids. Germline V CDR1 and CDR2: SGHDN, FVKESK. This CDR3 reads CASSLNRDRWETQYF. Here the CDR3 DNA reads TGTGCCAGCAGCCTTAACCGGGACAGATGGGAGACCCAGTACTTC.

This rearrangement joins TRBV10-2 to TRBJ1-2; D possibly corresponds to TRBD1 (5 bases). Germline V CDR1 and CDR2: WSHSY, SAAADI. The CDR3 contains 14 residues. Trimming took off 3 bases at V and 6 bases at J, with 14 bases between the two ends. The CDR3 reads CASSDTAGDDGYTF. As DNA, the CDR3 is TGCGCCAGCAGTGACACTGCGGGGGACGATGGCTACACCTTC.

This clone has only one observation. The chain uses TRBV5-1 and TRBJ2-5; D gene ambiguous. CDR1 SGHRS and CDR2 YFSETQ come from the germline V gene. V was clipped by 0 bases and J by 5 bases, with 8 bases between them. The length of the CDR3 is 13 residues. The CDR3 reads CASSLVPRETQYF. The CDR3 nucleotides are TGCGCCAGCAGCTTGGTGCCTAGGGAGACCCAGTACTTC.